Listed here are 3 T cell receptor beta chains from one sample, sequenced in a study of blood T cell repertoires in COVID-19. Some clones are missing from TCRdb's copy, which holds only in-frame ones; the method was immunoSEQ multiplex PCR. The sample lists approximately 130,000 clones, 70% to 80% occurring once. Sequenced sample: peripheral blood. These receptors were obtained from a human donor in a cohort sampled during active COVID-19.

CDR3 protein: CASSHGLNEQFF. CDR3 sequence (DNA): TGTGCCAGCAGCCACGGACTGAATGAGCAGTTCTTC. The gene calls are TRBV6-6 and TRBJ2-1; D perhaps matches TRBD2 (5 bases). The CDR3 totals 12 residues. Deletions cut 6 bases from V and 7 bases from J, with 10 bases between. In germline, CDR1 is MNHNY, CDR2 SVGAGI (reference sequence).

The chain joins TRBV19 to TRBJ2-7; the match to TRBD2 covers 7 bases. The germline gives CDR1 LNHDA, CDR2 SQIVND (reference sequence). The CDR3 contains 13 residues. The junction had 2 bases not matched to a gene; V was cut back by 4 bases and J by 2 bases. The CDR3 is CASSTAGAYEQYF. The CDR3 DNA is TGTGCCAGTAGTACGGCGGGAGCCTACGAGCAGTACTTC.

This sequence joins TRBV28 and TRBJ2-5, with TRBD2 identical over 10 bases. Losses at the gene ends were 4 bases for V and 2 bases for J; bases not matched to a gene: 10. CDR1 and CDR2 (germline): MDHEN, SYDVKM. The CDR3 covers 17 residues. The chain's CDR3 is CASSSLLAGRFQETQYF. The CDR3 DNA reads TGTGCCAGCAGTTCACTACTAGCGGGAAGATTTCAAGAGACCCAGTACTTC.